This T cell receptor beta chain was recovered during a study of blood T cell repertoires in COVID-19. Note on this clone: The germline gene is not matched at one end of the junction; a read error may be the cause.

Germline V gene sequence: CDR1 SGHTA, CDR2 FQGNSA. The CDR3 runs 13 residues. Some clones are missing from TCRdb's copy, which holds only in-frame ones; the method was immunoSEQ multiplex PCR. The data show about 230,000 clones, approximately 90% seen once. This clonotype originated in a man aged 50 or older with COVID-19, enrolled during active disease. The sample taken for sequencing was peripheral blood. This chain connects TRBV7-2 to TRBJ1-5; TRBD1 agrees at 9 bases. The CDR3 is CASSGFGDRDIYF. The CDR3 region has the DNA TGTGCCAGCAGCGGGTTTGGGGACAGGGATATTTATTTT.